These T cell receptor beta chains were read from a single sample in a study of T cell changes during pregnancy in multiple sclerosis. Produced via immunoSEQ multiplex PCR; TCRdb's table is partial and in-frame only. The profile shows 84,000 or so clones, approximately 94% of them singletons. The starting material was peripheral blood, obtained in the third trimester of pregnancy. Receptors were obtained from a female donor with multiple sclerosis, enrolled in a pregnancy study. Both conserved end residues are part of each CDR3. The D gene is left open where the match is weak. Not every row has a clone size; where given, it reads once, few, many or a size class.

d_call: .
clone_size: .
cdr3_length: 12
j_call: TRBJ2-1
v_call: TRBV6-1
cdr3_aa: CASSEAAGTLFF
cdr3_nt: TGTGCCAGCAGTGAAGCTGCCGGGACACTCTTCTTC

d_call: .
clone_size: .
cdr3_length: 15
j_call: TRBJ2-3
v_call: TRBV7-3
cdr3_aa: CASSDPGGSTDTQYF
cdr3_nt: TGTGCCAGCAGCGACCCCGGGGGTAGCACAGATACGCAGTATTTT

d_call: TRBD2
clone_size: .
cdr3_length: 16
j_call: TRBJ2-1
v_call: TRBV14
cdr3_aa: CASSQVGAGGPLEQFF
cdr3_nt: TGTGCCAGCAGCCAAGTCGGTGCGGGGGGGCCACTTGAGCAGTTCTTC

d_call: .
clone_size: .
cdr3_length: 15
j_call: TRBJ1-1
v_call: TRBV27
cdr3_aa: CASPWTENKNTEAFF
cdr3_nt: TGTGCCAGCCCCTGGACAGAGAATAAAAACACTGAAGCTTTCTTT

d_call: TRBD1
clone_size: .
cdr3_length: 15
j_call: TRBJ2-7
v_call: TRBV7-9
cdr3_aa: CASSLAGTERYEQYF
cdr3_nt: TGTGCCAGCAGCCTAGCCGGGACAGAAAGATACGAGCAGTACTTC

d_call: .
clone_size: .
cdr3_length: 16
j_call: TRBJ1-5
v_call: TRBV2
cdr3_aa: CASSEGGRRSNQPQHF
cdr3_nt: TGTGCCAGCAGTGAAGGTGGCCGCCGTAGCAATCAGCCCCAGCATTTT

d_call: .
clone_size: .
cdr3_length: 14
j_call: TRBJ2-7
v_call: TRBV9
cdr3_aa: CASSEGGARYEQYF
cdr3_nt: TGTGCCAGCAGCGAGGGGGGGGCGCGGTACGAGCAGTACTTC

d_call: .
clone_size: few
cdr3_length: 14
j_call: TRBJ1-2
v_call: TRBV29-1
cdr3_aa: CSVLETHRNYGYTF
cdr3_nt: TGCAGCGTCCTTGAGACTCATCGGAACTATGGCTACACCTTC

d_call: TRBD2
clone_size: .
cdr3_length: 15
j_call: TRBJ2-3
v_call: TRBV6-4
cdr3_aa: CASSLLAGETDTQYF
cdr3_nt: TGTGCCAGCAGCCTACTAGCGGGGGAGACAGATACGCAGTATTTT

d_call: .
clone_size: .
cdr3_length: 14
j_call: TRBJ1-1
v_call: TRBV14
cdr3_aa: CASSQERGAFEAFF
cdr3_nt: TGTGCCAGCAGCCAAGAACGGGGAGCCTTTGAAGCTTTCTTT

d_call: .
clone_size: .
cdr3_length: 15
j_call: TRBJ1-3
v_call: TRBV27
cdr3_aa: CASSLTGISGNTIYF
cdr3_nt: TGTGCCAGCAGTTTAACAGGGATCTCTGGAAACACCATATATTTT

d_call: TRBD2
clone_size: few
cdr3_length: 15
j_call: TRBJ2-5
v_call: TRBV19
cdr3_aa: CASSIGGYGLAGFYF
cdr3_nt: TGTGCCAGTAGTATAGGGGGCTACGGACTAGCGGGCTTCTACTTC

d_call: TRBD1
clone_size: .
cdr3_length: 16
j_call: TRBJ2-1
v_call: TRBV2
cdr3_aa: CASSEQGPDITNEQFF
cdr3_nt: TGTGCCAGCAGCGAACAGGGGCCCGACATTACCAATGAGCAGTTCTTC

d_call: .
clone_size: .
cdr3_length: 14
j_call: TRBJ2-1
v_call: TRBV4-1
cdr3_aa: CASSQDGTIGEQFF
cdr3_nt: TGCGCCAGCAGCCAAGATGGGACAATAGGTGAGCAGTTCTTC

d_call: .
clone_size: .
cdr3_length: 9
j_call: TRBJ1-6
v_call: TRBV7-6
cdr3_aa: CARQVTLHF
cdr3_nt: TGTGCCAGACAGGTAACCCTCCACTTT

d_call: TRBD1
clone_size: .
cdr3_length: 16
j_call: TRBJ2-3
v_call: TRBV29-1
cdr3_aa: CSVVNRQGMRTDTQYF
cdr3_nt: TGCAGCGTTGTAAACAGACAGGGGATGAGGACAGATACGCAGTATTTT

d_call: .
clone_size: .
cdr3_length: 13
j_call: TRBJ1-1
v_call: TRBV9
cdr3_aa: CASSVVQGASAFF
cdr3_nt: TGTGCCAGCAGCGTAGTACAGGGCGCTAGCGCTTTCTTT

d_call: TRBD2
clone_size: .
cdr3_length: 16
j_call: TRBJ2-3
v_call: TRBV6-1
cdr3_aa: CASSDHSGGGTDTQYF
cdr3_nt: TGTGCCAGCAGTGACCATAGCGGGGGAGGTACAGATACGCAGTATTTT

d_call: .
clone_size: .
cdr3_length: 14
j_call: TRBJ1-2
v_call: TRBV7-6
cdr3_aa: CASSLDHRRYGYTF
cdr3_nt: TGTGCCAGCAGCTTAGATCACCGGAGATATGGCTACACCTTC

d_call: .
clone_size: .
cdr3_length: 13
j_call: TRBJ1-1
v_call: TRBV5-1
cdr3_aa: CASRSLVNTEAFF
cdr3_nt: TGCGCCAGCAGGTCCTTAGTGAACACTGAAGCTTTCTTT

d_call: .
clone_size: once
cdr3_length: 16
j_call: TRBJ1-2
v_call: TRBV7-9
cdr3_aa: CASSLLRTETNYGYTF
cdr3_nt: TGTGCCAGCAGCTTACTTCGGACAGAGACTAACTATGGCTACACCTTC

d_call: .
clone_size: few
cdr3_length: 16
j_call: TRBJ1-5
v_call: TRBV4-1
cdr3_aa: CASSQDVEGVAQPQHF
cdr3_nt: TGCGCCAGCAGCCAAGACGTTGAGGGGGTTGCTCAGCCCCAGCATTTT

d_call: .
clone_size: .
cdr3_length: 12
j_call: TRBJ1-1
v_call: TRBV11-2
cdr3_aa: CASSFTSTEAFF
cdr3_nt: TGTGCCAGCAGCTTCACCAGCACTGAAGCTTTCTTT